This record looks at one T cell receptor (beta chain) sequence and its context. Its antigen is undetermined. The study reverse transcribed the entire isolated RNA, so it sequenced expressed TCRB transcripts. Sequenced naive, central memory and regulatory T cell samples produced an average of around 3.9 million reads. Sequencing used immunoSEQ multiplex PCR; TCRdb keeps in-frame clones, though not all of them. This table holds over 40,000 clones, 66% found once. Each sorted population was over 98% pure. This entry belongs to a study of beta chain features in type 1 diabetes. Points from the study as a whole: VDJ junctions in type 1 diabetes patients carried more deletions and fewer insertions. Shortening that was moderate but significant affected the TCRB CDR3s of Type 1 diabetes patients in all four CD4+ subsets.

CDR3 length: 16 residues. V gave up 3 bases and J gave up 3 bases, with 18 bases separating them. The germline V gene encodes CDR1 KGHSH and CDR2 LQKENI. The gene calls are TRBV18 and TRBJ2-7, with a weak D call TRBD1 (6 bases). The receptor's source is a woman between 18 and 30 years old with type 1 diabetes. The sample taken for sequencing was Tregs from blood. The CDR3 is CASSPARFNRVYEQYF. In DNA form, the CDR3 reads TGTGCCAGCTCACCGGCAAGGTTTAACAGGGTCTACGAGCAGTACTTC.